This TCR beta chain was sequenced during a study of cytomegalovirus exposure and HLA in healthy donors. Overall study context: In terms of ancestry, the Caucasian-associated cluster contained roughly 80% of the approximately 400 genotyped donors.

Germline assignment: CDR1 SEHNR and CDR2 FQNEAQ (reference sequence). The ends lost 3 bases at V and 1 base at J; junction bases unmatched: 4. The CDR3 runs to 15 residues. General study findings and limits: Reports indicate that TCR beta sequences accurately predicted the HLA-A and HLA-B alleles of most subjects. Diagnosis of cytomegalovirus status made by the classifier reportedly showed high specificity and sensitivity.

Notes on this clone: The antigen is not known.

Use of 60 Vbeta and 13 Jbeta primers characterized the PCR. The assay was immunoSEQ multiplex PCR, and TCRdb's table has in-frame clones only and misses some. The repertoire holds 100,000 to 150,000 clones, approximately 78% seen once, with around 1% in the top ten. The TCR comes from a woman in her 30s in good health and CMV-seronegative. The chain recombines TRBV7-9 with TRBJ2-3; 7 bases match TRBD1. The specimen sequenced was PBMCs. The CDR3 region is CASSFEGARTDTQYF. The CDR3 DNA sequence: TGTGCCAGCAGCTTCGAGGGGGCGCGCACAGATACGCAGTATTTT.